This is a list of T cell receptor beta chains from one sample in a study of CD4+ T cells in melanoma. Method: immunoSEQ multiplex PCR; TCRdb's copy keeps in-frame clones and lacks some. The sample has around 10,000 clones; roughly 62% are singletons. The sample consisted of cells from a culture (not recorded whether cultured in vitro). Source of these receptors: a human donor with melanoma. CDR3s include the opening cysteine and the closing phenylalanine or tryptophan. D genes are given only for firm matches. For some rows the clone size is stated as once, few or many, or as a class when expanded; others skip it.

d_call: TRBD1; j_call: TRBJ1-2; v_call: TRBV2; clone_size: -; cdr3_nt: TGTGCCAGCAAAACCAGGGGGTCCAACTATGGCTACACCTTC; cdr3_aa: CASKTRGSNYGYTF
d_call: TRBD1; j_call: TRBJ1-5; v_call: TRBV18; clone_size: few; cdr3_nt: TGTGCCAGCTCACCGACAGGGCCCGATTATAGCAATCAGCCCCAGCATTTT; cdr3_aa: CASSPTGPDYSNQPQHF
d_call: -; j_call: TRBJ1-1; v_call: TRBV6-6; clone_size: -; cdr3_nt: TGTGCCAGCAGTTCCGGCCTTGTAGCCATGAACACTGAAGCTTTCTTT; cdr3_aa: CASSSGLVAMNTEAFF
d_call: TRBD1; j_call: TRBJ2-1; v_call: TRBV19; clone_size: -; cdr3_nt: TGTGCCAGTCAGCCCCGGGACAGGGTACGCAATGAGCAGTTCTTC; cdr3_aa: CASQPRDRVRNEQFF
d_call: -; j_call: TRBJ2-7; v_call: TRBV11-2; clone_size: -; cdr3_nt: TGTGCCAGCAGCTCTCCGGGTCCGGGGACCTACGAGCAGTACTTC; cdr3_aa: CASSSPGPGTYEQYF
d_call: TRBD2; j_call: TRBJ2-2; v_call: TRBV7-9; clone_size: -; cdr3_nt: TGTGCCAGCAGGAGACTAGCGGGGGCGTCCGGGGAGCTGTTTTTT; cdr3_aa: CASRRLAGASGELFF
d_call: -; j_call: TRBJ1-3; v_call: TRBV18; clone_size: once; cdr3_nt: TGTGCCAGCTCACTCCCGGGGGGAAACACCATATATTTT; cdr3_aa: CASSLPGGNTIYF
d_call: TRBD2; j_call: TRBJ2-1; v_call: TRBV5-1; clone_size: once; cdr3_nt: TGCGCCAGCAGAGGGACTAGCGGGGGGACCGCAAACAATGAGCAGTTCTTC; cdr3_aa: CASRGTSGGTANNEQFF
d_call: TRBD1; j_call: TRBJ2-7; v_call: TRBV7-9; clone_size: -; cdr3_nt: TGTGCCAGCAGCTTACCCCAGGGGGTTACCTACGAGCAGTACTTC; cdr3_aa: CASSLPQGVTYEQYF
d_call: -; j_call: TRBJ1-2; v_call: TRBV20-1; clone_size: few; cdr3_nt: TGCAGTCTTCCCGAGATGGCTGGCTACACCTTC; cdr3_aa: CSLPEMAGYTF
d_call: -; j_call: TRBJ2-3; v_call: TRBV5-8; clone_size: once; cdr3_nt: TGTGCCAGCAGCTTGGAGTATATTAGCGTAGATACGCAGTATTTT; cdr3_aa: CASSLEYISVDTQYF
d_call: -; j_call: TRBJ2-3; v_call: TRBV18; clone_size: -; cdr3_nt: TGTGCCAGCTCACCACCGAGGGGGGGCACCGATACGCAGTATTTT; cdr3_aa: CASSPPRGGTDTQYF
d_call: -; j_call: TRBJ2-5; v_call: TRBV2; clone_size: -; cdr3_nt: TGTGCCAGCAGGACCCTGGACGGTGATCAAGAGACCCAGTACTTC; cdr3_aa: CASRTLDGDQETQYF
d_call: -; j_call: TRBJ2-7; v_call: TRBV6-5; clone_size: -; cdr3_nt: TGTGCCAGCAGTCACGGCGCCCTACGAGAGCAGTACTTC; cdr3_aa: CASSHGALREQYF
d_call: -; j_call: TRBJ1-2; v_call: TRBV9; clone_size: -; cdr3_nt: TGTGCCAGCAGCGTAGGAAAACGGTCTAACTATGGCTACACCTTC; cdr3_aa: CASSVGKRSNYGYTF
d_call: TRBD2; j_call: TRBJ2-5; v_call: TRBV9; clone_size: -; cdr3_nt: TGTGCCAGCAGCGTCGGTTGGCGGGGGGGCCAAAAGACCCAGTACTTC; cdr3_aa: CASSVGWRGGQKTQYF
d_call: TRBD1; j_call: TRBJ1-1; v_call: TRBV5-1; clone_size: -; cdr3_nt: TGCGCCAGCAGCGCCCAACCCGGGACAGCTACTGAAGCTTTCTTT; cdr3_aa: CASSAQPGTATEAFF
d_call: -; j_call: TRBJ1-2; v_call: TRBV30; clone_size: few; cdr3_nt: TGTGCCTGGAAGGTTCCCGGGAACTATGGCTACACCTTC; cdr3_aa: CAWKVPGNYGYTF
d_call: TRBD2; j_call: TRBJ2-3; v_call: TRBV5-1; clone_size: -; cdr3_nt: TGCGCCAGCAGCTTGGAGGGACTAGCGGCCACAGATACGCAGTATTTT; cdr3_aa: CASSLEGLAATDTQYF
d_call: -; j_call: TRBJ2-7; v_call: TRBV20-1; clone_size: -; cdr3_nt: TGCAGTGTAGGGTCCGAGCAGTACTTC; cdr3_aa: CSVGSEQYF
d_call: TRBD2; j_call: TRBJ2-5; v_call: TRBV5-4; clone_size: -; cdr3_nt: TGTGCCAGCAGTCGGGGGGGCGAAGAGACCCAGTACTTC; cdr3_aa: CASSRGGEETQYF
d_call: TRBD2; j_call: TRBJ2-1; v_call: TRBV2; clone_size: -; cdr3_nt: TGTGCCAGCAGTGGGACTAGCGGGGGGAATGAGCAGTTCTTC; cdr3_aa: CASSGTSGGNEQFF
d_call: -; j_call: TRBJ2-7; v_call: TRBV5-1; clone_size: -; cdr3_nt: TGCGCCAGCAGCTTAGGGACAACAACCTACGAGCAGTACTTC; cdr3_aa: CASSLGTTTYEQYF
d_call: -; j_call: TRBJ2-5; v_call: TRBV30; clone_size: -; cdr3_nt: TGTGCCTGGAGTGTAGACTTTCAAGAGACCCAGTACTTC; cdr3_aa: CAWSVDFQETQYF
d_call: TRBD1; j_call: TRBJ1-2; v_call: TRBV7-8; clone_size: -; cdr3_nt: TGTGCCAGCAGCTTAGAGATTGGGGGACAGGCCGCTGGCTACACCTTC; cdr3_aa: CASSLEIGGQAAGYTF
d_call: TRBD2; j_call: TRBJ2-1; v_call: TRBV6-1; clone_size: -; cdr3_nt: TGTGCCAGCAGTGAAGTAGCAGCGGGGGCTTACAATGAGCAGTTCTTC; cdr3_aa: CASSEVAAGAYNEQFF
d_call: TRBD2; j_call: TRBJ2-5; v_call: TRBV19; clone_size: -; cdr3_nt: TGTGCCAGTAGGCCAACTAGCGGGGGTGTAGAGACCCAGTACTTC; cdr3_aa: CASRPTSGGVETQYF
d_call: -; j_call: TRBJ1-5; v_call: TRBV10-2; clone_size: few; cdr3_nt: TGCGCCACCAGCGAGGGTTTTTATCAGCCCCAGCATTTT; cdr3_aa: CATSEGFYQPQHF
d_call: TRBD1; j_call: TRBJ1-2; v_call: TRBV9; clone_size: few; cdr3_nt: TGTGCCAGCAGCTCCCAGGGGGCAGGGAAAGACTATGGCTACACCTTC; cdr3_aa: CASSSQGAGKDYGYTF
d_call: -; j_call: TRBJ2-1; v_call: TRBV7-3; clone_size: -; cdr3_nt: TGTGCCAGCAGCAGTGACAGATACAATGAGCAGTTCTTC; cdr3_aa: CASSSDRYNEQFF
d_call: -; j_call: TRBJ1-1; v_call: TRBV7-8; clone_size: -; cdr3_nt: TGTGCCAGCAGCTTAATAATCGACACTGAAGCTTTCTTT; cdr3_aa: CASSLIIDTEAFF
d_call: -; j_call: TRBJ2-1; v_call: TRBV5-4; clone_size: -; cdr3_nt: TGTGCCAGCGGGCCAGAGCTGTTATACAATGAGCAGTTCTTC; cdr3_aa: CASGPELLYNEQFF
d_call: -; j_call: TRBJ2-5; v_call: TRBV7-6; clone_size: -; cdr3_nt: TGTGCCAGCAGCTTAGGGCTAGCCATACAAGAGACCCAGTACTTC; cdr3_aa: CASSLGLAIQETQYF